Shown below are 29 T cell receptor beta chains from a single sample sequenced in a study of blood T cell repertoires in COVID-19. Clones were read by immunoSEQ multiplex PCR, and TCRdb kept only the in-frame ones, dropping some. This table has 160,000 or so clones, 75% to 90% appearing once. The sample taken for sequencing was peripheral blood. These receptors were taken from a woman between 65 and 79 years old with acute or convalescent COVID-19.

V gene TRBV25-1 combines with J gene TRBJ1-3, with D possibly being TRBD1 (5 bases). The CDR3 is 14 residues long. Germline values: CDR1 MGHDK, CDR2 SYGVNS. Trimming cost V 5 bases and J 4 bases, with 12 bases left between them. CDR3 nucleotide sequence: TGTGCCAGCAGTAGTCAGGGTATCGGAAACACCATATATTTT. Translating gives CASSSQGIGNTIYF.

The chain links TRBV28 to TRBJ1-2; weak D call: TRBD1 (6 bases). Trimming shortened V by 1 base and J by 0 bases, and 9 bases separated the two germline ends. CDR3 length: 15 amino acids. Germline V gene lookup returns CDR1 MDHEN and CDR2 SYDVKM. CDR3 in amino acids: CASSLSGGPNYGYTF. The CDR3 DNA sequence: TGTGCCAGCAGTTTATCCGGGGGGCCTAACTATGGCTACACCTTC.

To note about this clone: This sample also contains other DNA sequences that code for the same CDR3. The genes are TRBV2 and TRBJ1-6, with 9 bases aligning to TRBD1. CDR3 length: 14 residues. Trimming removed 7 bases from V and 7 bases from J; junction bases left unmatched: 5. Germline V gene sequence: CDR1 SNHLY, CDR2 FYNNEI. This CDR3 reads CASIGQGRNSPLHF. CDR3 DNA: TGTGCCAGCATAGGACAGGGGCGGAATTCACCCCTCCACTTT.

The chain is built from TRBV25-1 and TRBJ1-4, with D possibly being TRBD1 (6 bases). Germline V lookup: CDR1 MGHDK, CDR2 SYGVNS. This CDR3 has 15 amino acids. Trimming took off 4 bases at V and 4 bases at J, with 13 bases between the two ends. CDR3 DNA sequence: TGTGCCAGCAGTGCCTCAGGGGCGCTTAATGAAAAACTGTTTTTT. As protein: CASSASGALNEKLFF.

V gene TRBV6-2 or TRBV6-3 combines with J gene TRBJ2-1, with TRBD2 matching 8 bases. The CDR3 is made up of 15 amino acids. The trim removed 4 bases at V and 7 bases at J, leaving 9 bases unmatched. CDR1 and CDR2 from the germline V gene are MNHEY and SVGEGT. The DNA of the CDR3 is TGTGCCAGCAGTTTATACGGGGGGGCGTGGAATGAGCAGTTCTTC. It yields the protein CASSLYGGAWNEQFF.

The chain couples TRBV3-1 (or the pseudogene TRBV3-2) to TRBJ1-4, with a possible D match to TRBD1 (6 bases). Trimming took 0 bases from V and 0 from J, leaving 8 bases between them. CDR3 length: 16 amino acids. The germline CDR1 and CDR2 sequences are LGHDT and YNNKEL (reference sequence). Written as DNA, the CDR3 is TGTGCCAGCAGCCAAGAAAACAGGGCAACTAATGAAAAACTGTTTTTT. Protein product: CASSQENRATNEKLFF.

CDR3 in DNA: TGTGCCAGCAGTCCCCTTGGGCAGAGAAGTCAGCCCCAGCATTTT. Translating it yields CASSPLGQRSQPQHF. This chain uses TRBV6-2 or TRBV6-3 with TRBJ1-5, with D unclear. Trimming pared 5 bases from V and 6 bases from J, leaving 17 bases between. Looked up from germline, CDR1 is MNHEY and CDR2 is SVGEGT. The length of the CDR3 is 15 residues.

V and J are TRBV6-5 and TRBJ1-3, with D uncertain. The V and J ends lost 0 bases and 2 bases respectively, with 11 bases between them. Germline V gene sequence: CDR1 MNHEY, CDR2 SVGAGI. The CDR3 is 16 amino acids. CDR3 DNA sequence: TGTGCCAGCAGTTACTCTGGCCGAGGGACTGGAAACACCATATATTTT. Translated, it gives CASSYSGRGTGNTIYF.

The chain joins TRBV19 to TRBJ1-4, with D possibly matching TRBD1 (5 bases). The ends were cut back, 5 bases at V and 2 bases at J, with 12 bases in the middle. This CDR3 spans 15 amino acids. CDR1 is LNHDA and CDR2 is SQIVND in the germline V gene (reference sequence). The CDR3 DNA reads TGTGCCAGTAGTCCACAGGCCGCGACTAATGAAAAACTGTTTTTT. Translating it yields CASSPQAATNEKLFF.

As to this clone: The same CDR3 arises from other DNA sequences in this sample as well. The V call is TRBV5-1, the J call TRBJ1-5, with 7 positions matching TRBD1. This CDR3 comprises 14 residues. V shed 2 bases and J 6 bases; nucleotides not matched to a gene: 5. Germline CDR1 SGHRS, CDR2 YFSETQ. The CDR3 DNA reads TGCGCCAGCAGCTTAGGAGGGGGCGGTCAGCCCCAGCATTTT. It codes for CASSLGGGGQPQHF.

The rearrangement joins TRBV5-1 to TRBJ2-7; weak D call: TRBD2 (5 bases). V lost 2 bases and J 4 bases, leaving 7 bases between the germline ends. Germline assignment: CDR1 SGHRS and CDR2 YFSETQ. CDR3 length: 12 residues. The CDR3 protein is CASSLEGYEQYV. The CDR3 region has the DNA TGCGCCAGCAGCTTAGAGGGTTACGAGCAGTACGTC.

This chain uses TRBV3-1 (or the pseudogene TRBV3-2) with TRBJ2-2; a weak D match, TRBD2 (7 bases). V lost 3 bases and J 5 bases, leaving 13 bases between the germline ends. Looked up from germline, CDR1 is LGHDT and CDR2 is YNNKEL (reference sequence). CDR3 length equals 15 residues. The CDR3 nucleotides read TGTGCCAGCAGCCAGGGCGGGGGCATAACCGGGGAGCTGTTTTTT. This gives the protein CASSQGGGITGELFF.

This sequence joins TRBV5-6 and TRBJ1-6; D is unresolved. Trimming cost V 2 bases and J 10 bases, with 22 bases left between them. CDR1 SGHDT and CDR2 YYEEEE come from the germline V gene. The CDR3 totals 17 residues. The CDR3 nucleotides read TGTGCCAGCAGCTTTTCGAACCCAGCGGAACGAGGGTCACCCCTCCACTTT. Amino acids: CASSFSNPAERGSPLHF.

The CDR3 DNA follows: TGTGCCAGCAGTGAAACCGGGGTCTATGGCTACACCTTC. It codes for CASSETGVYGYTF. This chain connects TRBV6-1 to TRBJ1-2; D remains unclear. The V and J ends lost 2 bases and 4 bases respectively, with 8 bases between them. Germline CDR1 is MNHNS and CDR2 is SASEGT. This CDR3 is built from 13 residues.

This chain joins TRBV27 and TRBJ2-2; D possibly corresponds to TRBD2 (5 bases). V gave up 8 bases and J gave up 7 bases, with 11 bases separating them. Per germline, CDR1 MNHEY and CDR2 SMNVEV (reference sequence). The CDR3 contains 12 residues. The CDR3 DNA sequence: TGTGCCAGCGGACTGGAGTTCGGGGAGCTGTTTTTT. Translated, it gives CASGLEFGELFF.

V gene TRBV27 combines with J gene TRBJ1-5, with TRBD1 matching over 7 bases. Germline V gives CDR1 MNHEY, CDR2 SMNVEV (reference sequence). V lost 8 bases and J lost 5; bases outside the gene matches: 15. The CDR3 contains 16 residues. The chain's CDR3 is CASVRGQFCTHQPQHF. CDR3 DNA: TGTGCCAGCGTTAGGGGACAGTTCTGCACTCATCAGCCCCAGCATTTT.

This clone showed up just once. The chain carries TRBV5-1 and TRBJ1-6; 7 positions match TRBD1. The CDR3 covers 15 residues. Germline assignment: CDR1 SGHRS and CDR2 YFSETQ. The junction had 8 bases not matched to a gene; V was cut back by 5 bases and J by 6 bases. In nucleotides, the CDR3 is TGCGCCAGCAGAAACGGGACAGTCCCTAATTCACCCCTCCACTTT. It yields the protein CASRNGTVPNSPLHF.

The CDR3 bases are TGCAGCGTTGATTCAGGGGGAGGTGGCTACACCTTC. This encodes CSVDSGGGGYTF. This chain joins TRBV29-1 and TRBJ1-2; 7 bases fit TRBD1. V gave up 3 bases and J gave up 7 bases; unmatched junction bases: 5. From germline, CDR1 is SQVTM and CDR2 ANQGSEA. The CDR3 consists of 12 residues.

The chain couples TRBV30 to TRBJ2-1; D may be TRBD2 (6 bases). V gave up 4 bases and J gave up 1 base, with 11 bases separating them. This CDR3 has 14 amino acids. Germline CDR1 and CDR2: GTSNPN and SVGIG (reference sequence). This CDR3 reads CAWIRSGSYNEQFF. The DNA of the CDR3 is TGTGCCTGGATACGTAGCGGTTCCTACAATGAGCAGTTCTTC. Full variable domain (rest looked up from reference TRBV30 and TRBJ2-1): SQTIHQWPATLVQPVGSPLSLECTVEGTSNPNLYWYRQAAGRGLQLLFYSVGIGQISSEVPQNLSASRPQDRQFILSSKKLLLSDSGFYLCAWIRSGSYNEQFFGPGTRLTVL.

The chain uses TRBV28 and TRBJ1-1, with TRBD1 identical over 7 bases. The CDR3 is made up of 15 amino acids. Germline values: CDR1 MDHEN, CDR2 SYDVKM. Trimming at V came to 6 bases and at J to 0 bases, leaving 7 bases not matched to a gene. The CDR3 bases are TGTGCCAGCAGACCGACAGGGCGCCTGAACACTGAAGCTTTCTTT. Translation gives CASRPTGRLNTEAFF.

This clone was seen once. The CDR3 nucleotides are TGTGCCAGCAGTTACCGGGGTGATAATTCACCCCTCCACTTT. Protein: CASSYRGDNSPLHF. This rearrangement joins TRBV6-6 to TRBJ1-6; D gene ambiguous. CDR1 MNHNY and CDR2 SVGAGI come from the germline V gene (reference sequence). V shed 2 bases and J shed 5 bases, with 7 bases lying between them. The CDR3 loop spans 14 amino acids.

This clone was picked up a small number of times. This rearrangement joins TRBV4-1 to TRBJ2-5; 10 bases agree with TRBD1. This CDR3 is 16 amino acids long. With 0 bases clipped from V and 5 bases from J, the junction kept 6 bases outside the gene matches. Germline V lookup: CDR1 MGHRA, CDR2 YSYEKL. CDR3 protein: CASSQDWGQGTETQYF. Written as DNA, the CDR3 is TGCGCCAGCAGCCAAGATTGGGGACAGGGGACGGAGACCCAGTACTTC.

Points on this clone: The junction and the germline gene differ at one end; a read error may be behind it. The chain couples TRBV5-1 to TRBJ1-1; 11 bases align to TRBD1. Germline CDR1 is SGHRS and CDR2 is YFSETQ. The CDR3 runs to 15 residues. Here the CDR3 reads CASTLGTGGITEAFF. In DNA form, the CDR3 reads TGCGCCAGCACCTTGGGGACAGGGGGAATCACTGAAGCTTTCTTT.

The chain combines TRBV2 with TRBJ1-5; 7 nucleotides align to TRBD1. CDR3 length equals 16 residues. Germline V CDR1 and CDR2: SNHLY, FYNNEI. The junction had 10 bases not matched to a gene; V was cut back by 6 bases and J by 2 bases. The CDR3 DNA follows: TGTGCCAGCAGCCAAACTCAAGGACAGGGCAATCAGCCCCAGCATTTT. Residues: CASSQTQGQGNQPQHF.

The chain recombines TRBV6-6 with TRBJ2-6, with TRBD1 identical over 7 bases. With 6 bases clipped from V and 4 bases from J, the junction kept 6 bases outside the gene matches. CDR3 length: 15 amino acids. CDR1 MNHNY and CDR2 SVGAGI come from the germline V gene (reference sequence). The CDR3 DNA is TGTGCCAGCAGCCAAACAGGGGCCGGGGCCAACGTCCTGACTTTC. Protein: CASSQTGAGANVLTF.

V and J are TRBV10-1 and TRBJ2-5; D is uncertain. This CDR3 comprises 13 residues. The V gene lost 3 bases and the J gene lost 7 bases, with 12 bases spanning the gap. Germline V CDR1 and CDR2: WNHNN, SYGVQD (reference sequence). The CDR3 DNA reads TGCGCCAGCAGTGATACTGCCCTAGGGACCCAGTACTTC. The encoded protein is CASSDTALGTQYF.

Regarding this clone: The conserved closing phenylalanine or tryptophan is absent in this CDR3, likely reflecting a read error. The DNA is left out, because the CDR3 cannot be placed on it with certainty; the CDR3 is given as TCRdb lists it. Here the CDR3 reads CASSKGGTREVL. The genes are TRBV5-6 and TRBJ2-7; TRBD2 reflects the table's D call only, with no check against the DNA. Termini included, the CDR3 measures 12 amino acids. In germline, CDR1 is SGHDT, CDR2 YYEEEE.

This clone occurred once. CDR3 sequence: CAWLPGPNEQYF. DNA for the CDR3: TGTGCCTGGTTGCCAGGGCCTAACGAGCAGTACTTC. The chain has TRBV30 and TRBJ2-7; D is perhaps TRBD1 (5 bases). Trimming cost V 5 bases and J 5 bases, with 13 bases left between them. The CDR3 is made up of 12 amino acids. CDR1 is GTSNPN, CDR2 SVGIG, per germline (reference sequence). The full variable domain, completed using reference TRBV30 and TRBJ2-7, is SQTIHQWPATLVQPVGSPLSLECTVEGTSNPNLYWYRQAAGRGLQLLFYSVGIGQISSEVPQNLSASRPQDRQFILSSKKLLLSDSGFYLCAWLPGPNEQYFGPGTRLTVT.

The chain is built from TRBV24-1 and TRBJ2-1, with D perhaps TRBD2 (5 bases). CDR3 size: 11 residues. Germline-derived CDR1 and CDR2 are KGHDR and SFDVKD. Trimming took 8 bases from V and 9 from J, leaving 10 bases between them. This CDR3 reads CATTAGSEQFF. CDR3 DNA sequence: TGTGCCACCACCGCGGGCTCTGAGCAGTTCTTC.